These 17 T cell receptor beta chains came from one sample sequenced in a study of T cell repertoires in cytomegalovirus infection. TCRdb used MiXCR to reprocess the reads, holding one entry per CDR3 protein. The sample has more than 400,000 distinct CDR3 sequences; approximately 26% are singletons. The specimen sequenced was PBMCs. These receptors were obtained from a human donor in good health (CMV status not recorded). Some clones in this sample may be carry-over from other donors' samples.

This clonotype has ten or more counts. This sequence joins TRBV7-2 and TRBJ2-5, with 7 bases lining up with TRBD2. The trim removed 6 bases at V and 1 base at J, leaving 5 bases unmatched. CDR3 length equals 14 residues. Germline V CDR1 and CDR2: SGHTA, FQGNSA. The CDR3 region is CASSLAVLQETQYF. The CDR3 coding sequence is TGTGCCAGCAGTCTAGCGGTTCTCCAAGAGACCCAGTACTTC.

This clonotype has at least ten counts. This chain joins TRBV7-8 and TRBJ1-6; 8 bases align to TRBD1. The junction had 11 bases not matched to a gene; V was cut back by 4 bases and J by 12 bases. The CDR3 has 15 residues. Germline CDR1 is SGHVS and CDR2 is FQNEAQ. CDR3 loop: CASSSLQGGVGPLHF. In DNA form, the CDR3 reads TGTGCCAGCAGCTCCTTACAGGGGGGAGTGGGACCCCTCCACTTT.

V and J are TRBV27 and TRBJ2-7; D is possibly TRBD1 (5 bases). The CDR3 consists of 14 residues. The germline V and J ends were trimmed by 1 base and 2 bases, with 9 bases remaining between them. Germline loops: CDR1 MNHEY, CDR2 SMNVEV (reference sequence). The CDR3 nucleotides are TGTGCCAGCAGTTTATTCCAGGGCCCCTACGAGCAGTACTTC. This gives the protein CASSLFQGPYEQYF.

The J gene is TRBJ2-7, the V gene TRBV19; 9 nucleotides agree with TRBD1. Losses at the gene ends were 8 bases for V and 4 bases for J; bases not matched to a gene: 9. CDR1 LNHDA and CDR2 SQIVND come from the germline V gene (reference sequence). The CDR3 length is 14 residues. CDR3 in DNA: TGTGCCAGTGGGCTCGGGACAGGGAATTACGAGCAGTACTTC. Translation gives CASGLGTGNYEQYF. Using reference TRBV19 and TRBJ2-7 for the parts outside the CDR3, the full variable domain is DGGITQSPKYLFRKEGQNVTLSCEQNLNHDAMYWYRQDPGQGLRLIYYSQIVNDFQKGDIAEGYSVSREKKESFPLTVTSAQKNPTAFYLCASGLGTGNYEQYFGPGTRLTVT.

This clonotype has just one count. This chain joins TRBV28 and TRBJ1-3; 8 bases agree with TRBD1. The V and J ends lost 5 bases and 4 bases, in that order; junction bases with no gene match: 4. This CDR3 region has 14 residues. Germline CDR1 reads MDHEN; CDR2 reads SYDVKM. Written as DNA, the CDR3 is TGTGCCAGCAGTGACAGGGGAGGAGGAAACACCATATATTTT. Residues: CASSDRGGGNTIYF.

This clonotype has a handful of counts. This chain uses TRBV6-2 or TRBV6-3 with TRBJ2-3; 13 bases match TRBD2. Looked up from germline, CDR1 is MNHEY and CDR2 is SVGEGT. With V trimmed by 8 bases and J by 5 bases, 7 bases remained unmatched. The length of the CDR3 is 15 residues. CDR3 in amino acids: CASAGLAGVLDTQYF. The CDR3 bases are TGTGCCAGCGCTGGACTAGCGGGAGTATTAGATACGCAGTATTTT.

This chain uses TRBV10-3 with TRBJ1-1; 9 nucleotides line up with TRBD1. This CDR3 comprises 13 residues. The V gene's germline CDR1 is ENHRY and CDR2 SYGVKD. V shed 7 bases and J 7 bases; nucleotides not matched to a gene: 7. CDR3 nucleotides: TGTGCCATCACTAGGACAGGGGAGGGTGAAGCTTTCTTT. Translation: CAITRTGEGEAFF.

The chain employs TRBV7-9 and TRBJ2-2; possible D gene TRBD2, 5 bases. This CDR3 is built from 13 residues. V dropped 2 bases and J dropped 7 bases, with 8 bases sitting between them. Germline V CDR1 and CDR2: SEHNR, FQNEAQ (reference sequence). The CDR3 DNA follows: TGTGCCAGCAGCTTACCGAGGGACGGGGAGCTGTTTTTT. Amino acids: CASSLPRDGELFF.

The V gene is TRBV11-3, the J gene TRBJ2-5, with TRBD2 identical over 10 bases. Germline loops: CDR1 SGHNT, CDR2 YENEEA. V lost 5 bases to trimming and J lost 5 bases; unmatched junction nucleotides: 8. The CDR3 is 15 amino acids. As DNA, the CDR3 is TGTGCCAGCAGCCAAGCGGGAGGGCCGAATGAGACCCAGTACTTC. Encoded protein: CASSQAGGPNETQYF.

In this sample, this clonotype turned up many times. The CDR3: CASSSTLLAGVGNEQFF. The CDR3 nucleotides are TGTGCCAGCAGCTCAACCCTCCTAGCGGGAGTTGGCAATGAGCAGTTCTTC. The V call is TRBV7-9, the J call TRBJ2-1; TRBD2 matches 10 bases. The germline CDR1 and CDR2 sequences are SEHNR and FQNEAQ (reference sequence). V dropped 4 bases and J dropped 6; count of bases not matched to a gene: 12. CDR3 length: 17 residues.

J is TRBJ2-5 and V is TRBV5-4, with TRBD2 matching over 7 bases. V was clipped by 4 bases and J by 1 base; unmatched bases: 7. Per the germline V gene, CDR1 is SGHNT and CDR2 is YYREEE (reference sequence). The CDR3 length is 15 residues. CDR3 protein: CASSGKRGTQETQYF. CDR3 DNA sequence: TGTGCCAGCAGCGGAAAGCGGGGCACCCAAGAGACCCAGTACTTC. Full variable domain (missing parts from reference TRBV5-4 and TRBJ2-5): ETGVTQSPTHLIKTRGQQVTLRCSSQSGHNTVSWYQQALGQGPQFIFQYYREEENGRGNFPPRFSGLQFPNYSSELNVNALELDDSALYLCASSGKRGTQETQYFGPGTRLLVL.

The chain recombines TRBV10-1 with TRBJ2-1, with TRBD2 identical over 11 bases. This CDR3 has 14 residues. The V gene's germline CDR1 is WNHNN and CDR2 SYGVQD (reference sequence). With 8 bases clipped from V and 6 bases from J, the junction kept 6 bases outside the gene matches. The CDR3 spells CASAETSGSNEQFF. The CDR3 nucleotides read TGCGCCAGCGCGGAAACTAGCGGGAGCAATGAGCAGTTCTTC.

This clonotype was found many times. This chain uses TRBV7-2 with TRBJ2-1; 8 nucleotides line up with TRBD1. V was clipped by 0 bases and J by 6 bases; unmatched bases: 4. Germline V gene data show CDR1 as SGHTA and CDR2 as FQGNSA. The CDR3 length is 15 residues. In DNA form, the CDR3 reads TGTGCCAGCAGCTTAGCGACAGGGGTAGGCAATGAGCAGTTCTTC. Protein: CASSLATGVGNEQFF.

The sample holds a few counts of this clonotype. The chain employs TRBV29-1 and TRBJ2-5; D is ambiguous. Trimming stripped 4 bases from V and 1 base from J, with 7 bases between. This CDR3 comprises 12 residues. Germline CDR1 is SQVTM and CDR2 is ANQGSEA. The CDR3 DNA follows: TGCAGCGTTGGTCGCGTCCAAGAGACCCAGTACTTC. Its protein product is CSVGRVQETQYF.

The chain links TRBV30 to TRBJ1-2; D might be TRBD1 (5 bases). Germline V gene data show CDR1 as GTSNPN and CDR2 as SVGIG (reference sequence). Trimming stripped 0 bases from V and 7 bases from J, with 12 bases between. The length of the CDR3 is 13 residues. CDR3 protein: CAWSVGQGSGYTF. CDR3 bases: TGTGCCTGGAGTGTAGGGCAGGGTAGTGGCTACACCTTC.

In its sample, this clonotype was seen a few times. The chain is built from TRBV28 and TRBJ2-7; D might be TRBD1 (6 bases). The CDR3 covers 15 residues. The germline CDR1 and CDR2 sequences are MDHEN and SYDVKM. Trimming shortened V by 7 bases and J by 4 bases, and 20 bases separated the two germline ends. The CDR3 is CASKFYGTQRYEQYF. As DNA, the CDR3 is TGTGCCAGCAAATTTTACGGGACACAAAGGTACGAGCAGTACTTC.

This sequence joins TRBV20-1 and TRBJ2-3, with D perhaps TRBD2 (6 bases). Deletions cut 5 bases from V and 2 bases from J, with 14 bases between. The CDR3 covers 14 residues. CDR1 and CDR2 (germline): DFQATT, SNEGSKA (reference sequence). The CDR3 nucleotides read TGCAGTGCTTCCCATAGCGGTCACACAGATACGCAGTATTTT. It is translated as CSASHSGHTDTQYF.